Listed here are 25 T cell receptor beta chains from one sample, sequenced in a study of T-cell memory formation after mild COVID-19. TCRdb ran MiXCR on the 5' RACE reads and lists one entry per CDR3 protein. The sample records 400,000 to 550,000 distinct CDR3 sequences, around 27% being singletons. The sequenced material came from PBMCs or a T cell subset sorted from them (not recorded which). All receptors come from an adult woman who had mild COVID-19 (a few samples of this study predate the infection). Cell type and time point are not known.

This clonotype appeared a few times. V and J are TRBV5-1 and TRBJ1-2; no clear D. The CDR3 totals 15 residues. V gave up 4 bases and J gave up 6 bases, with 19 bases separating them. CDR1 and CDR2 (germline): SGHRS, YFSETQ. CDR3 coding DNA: TGCGCCAGCAGCCTGGGCCCCACGGTCGCCAATGGCTACACCTTC. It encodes CASSLGPTVANGYTF.

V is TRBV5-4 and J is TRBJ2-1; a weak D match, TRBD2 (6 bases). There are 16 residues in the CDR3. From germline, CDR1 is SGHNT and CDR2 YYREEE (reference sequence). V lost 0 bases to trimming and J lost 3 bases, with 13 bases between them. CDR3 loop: CASSLGPETSYNEQFF. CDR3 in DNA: TGTGCCAGCAGCTTGGGCCCTGAGACTAGCTACAATGAGCAGTTCTTC.

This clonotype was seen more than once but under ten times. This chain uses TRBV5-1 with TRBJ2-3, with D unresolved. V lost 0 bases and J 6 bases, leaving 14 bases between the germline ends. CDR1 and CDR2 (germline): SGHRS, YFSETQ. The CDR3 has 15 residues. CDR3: CASSLARSESDTQYF. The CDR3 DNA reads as TGCGCCAGCAGCTTGGCCCGCAGCGAGTCGGATACGCAGTATTTT.

DNA for the CDR3: TGTGCCAGCAGCGTAGAGCAGGGAGGCACAGATACGCAGTATTTT. This codes for CASSVEQGGTDTQYF. The genes are TRBV9 and TRBJ2-3, with D possibly called TRBD1 or TRBD2 (5 bases each). The CDR3 is 15 residues long. Trimming cost V 0 bases and J 1 base, with 9 bases left between them. Germline loops: CDR1 SGDLS, CDR2 YYNGEE.

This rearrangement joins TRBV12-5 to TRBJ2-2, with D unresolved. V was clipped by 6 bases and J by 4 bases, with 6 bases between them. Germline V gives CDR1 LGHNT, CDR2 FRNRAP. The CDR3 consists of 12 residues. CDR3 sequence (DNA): TGTGCTAGTGGGAGGCTCACCGGGGAGCTGTTTTTT. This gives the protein CASGRLTGELFF.

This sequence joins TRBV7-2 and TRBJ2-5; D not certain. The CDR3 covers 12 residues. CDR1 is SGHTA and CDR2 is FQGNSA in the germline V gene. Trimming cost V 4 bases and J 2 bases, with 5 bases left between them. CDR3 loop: CASSSRQETQYF. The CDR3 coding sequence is TGTGCCAGCAGCTCCAGACAAGAGACCCAGTACTTC. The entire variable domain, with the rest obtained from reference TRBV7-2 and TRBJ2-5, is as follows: GAGVSQSPSNKVTEKGKDVELRCDPISGHTALYWYRQSLGQGLEFLIYFQGNSAPDKSGLPSDRFSAERTGGSVSTLTIQRTQQEDSAVYLCASSSRQETQYFGPGTRLLVL.

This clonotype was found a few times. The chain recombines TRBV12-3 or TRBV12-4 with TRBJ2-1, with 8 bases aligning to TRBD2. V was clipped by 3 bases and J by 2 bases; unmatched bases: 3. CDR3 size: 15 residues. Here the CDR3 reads CASSFAGGTYNEQFF. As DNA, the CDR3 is TGTGCCAGCAGTTTCGCGGGAGGAACCTACAATGAGCAGTTCTTC.

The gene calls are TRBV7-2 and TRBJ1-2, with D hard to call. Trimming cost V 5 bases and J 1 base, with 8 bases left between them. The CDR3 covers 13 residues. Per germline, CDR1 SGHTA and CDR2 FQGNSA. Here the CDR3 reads CASSHQSNYGYTF. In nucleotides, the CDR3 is TGTGCCAGCAGCCATCAGAGTAACTATGGCTACACCTTC.

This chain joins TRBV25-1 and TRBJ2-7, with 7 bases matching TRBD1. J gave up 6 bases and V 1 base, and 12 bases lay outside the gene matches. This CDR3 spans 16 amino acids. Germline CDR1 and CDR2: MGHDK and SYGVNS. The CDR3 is CASSEFETGPGGEQYF. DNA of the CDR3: TGTGCCAGCAGTGAATTCGAGACAGGGCCTGGCGGCGAGCAGTACTTC.

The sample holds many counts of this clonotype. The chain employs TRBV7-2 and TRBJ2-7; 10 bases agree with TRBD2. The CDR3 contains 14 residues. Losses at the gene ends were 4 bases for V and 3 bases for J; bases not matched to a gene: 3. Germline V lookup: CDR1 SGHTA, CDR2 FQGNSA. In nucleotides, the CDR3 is TGTGCCAGCAGCTCCTTAGCGGGGGGCTACGAGCAGTACTTC. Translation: CASSSLAGGYEQYF.

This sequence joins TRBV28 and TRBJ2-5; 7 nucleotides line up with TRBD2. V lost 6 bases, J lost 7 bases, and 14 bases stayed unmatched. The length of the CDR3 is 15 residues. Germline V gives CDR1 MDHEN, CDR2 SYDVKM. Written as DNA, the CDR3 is TGTGCCAGCAGAAACCGGGACTACGAAATGTGGACCCAGTACTTC. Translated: CASRNRDYEMWTQYF.

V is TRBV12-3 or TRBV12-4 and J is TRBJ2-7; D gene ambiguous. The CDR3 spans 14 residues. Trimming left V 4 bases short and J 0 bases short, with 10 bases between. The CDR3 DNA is TGTGCCAGCAGTTCCGATCATTACTCCTACGAGCAGTACTTC. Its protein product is CASSSDHYSYEQYF.

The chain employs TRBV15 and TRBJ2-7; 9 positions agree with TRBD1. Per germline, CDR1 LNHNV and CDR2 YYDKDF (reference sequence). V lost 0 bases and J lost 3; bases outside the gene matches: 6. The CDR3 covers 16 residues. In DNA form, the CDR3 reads TGTGCCACCAGCAGAGATTGGTCGGGACAGGGCTACGAGCAGTACTTC. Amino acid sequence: CATSRDWSGQGYEQYF.

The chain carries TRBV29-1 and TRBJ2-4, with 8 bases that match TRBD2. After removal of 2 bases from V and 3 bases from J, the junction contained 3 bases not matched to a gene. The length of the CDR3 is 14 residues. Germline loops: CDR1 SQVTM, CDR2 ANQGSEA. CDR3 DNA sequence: TGCAGCGTTGAACAAGCGGGAGTCAAAAACATTCAGTACTTC. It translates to CSVEQAGVKNIQYF.

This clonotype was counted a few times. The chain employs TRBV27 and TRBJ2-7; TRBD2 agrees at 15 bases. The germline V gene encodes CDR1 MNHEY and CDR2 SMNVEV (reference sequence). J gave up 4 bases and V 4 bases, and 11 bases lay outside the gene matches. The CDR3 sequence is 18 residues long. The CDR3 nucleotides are TGTGCCAGCAGTTCCTCCTCCGGGACTAGCGGGAGGAGGTACGAGCAGTACTTC. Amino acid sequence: CASSSSSGTSGRRYEQYF.

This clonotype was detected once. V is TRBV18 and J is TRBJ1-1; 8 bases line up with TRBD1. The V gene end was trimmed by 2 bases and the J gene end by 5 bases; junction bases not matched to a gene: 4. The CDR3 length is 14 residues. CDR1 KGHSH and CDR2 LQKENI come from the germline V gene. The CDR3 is CASSPNRQGTEAFF. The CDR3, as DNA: TGTGCCAGCTCACCAAACAGACAGGGGACTGAAGCTTTCTTT.

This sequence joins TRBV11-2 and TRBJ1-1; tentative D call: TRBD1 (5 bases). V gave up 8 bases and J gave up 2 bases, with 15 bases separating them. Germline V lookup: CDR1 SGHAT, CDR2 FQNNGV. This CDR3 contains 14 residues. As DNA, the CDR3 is TGTGCCAGCTTTGGTCGGGGCGGTAACACTGAAGCTTTCTTT. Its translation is CASFGRGGNTEAFF.

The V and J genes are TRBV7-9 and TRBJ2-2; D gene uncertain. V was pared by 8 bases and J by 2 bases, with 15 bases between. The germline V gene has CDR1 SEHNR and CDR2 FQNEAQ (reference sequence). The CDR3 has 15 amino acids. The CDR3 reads CASGIFKDNTGELFF. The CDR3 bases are TGTGCCAGCGGAATCTTCAAGGATAACACCGGGGAGCTGTTTTTT.

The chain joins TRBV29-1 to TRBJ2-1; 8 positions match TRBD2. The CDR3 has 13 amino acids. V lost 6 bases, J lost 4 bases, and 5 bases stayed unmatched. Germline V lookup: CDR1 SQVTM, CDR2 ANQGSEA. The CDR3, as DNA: TGCAGCGTAAGCGGGAGAGGTTACAATGAGCAGTTCTTC. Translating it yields CSVSGRGYNEQFF.

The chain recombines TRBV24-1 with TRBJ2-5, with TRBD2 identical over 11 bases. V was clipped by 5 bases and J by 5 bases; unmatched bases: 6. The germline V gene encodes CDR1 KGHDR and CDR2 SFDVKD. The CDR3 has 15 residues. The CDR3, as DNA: TGTGCCACCAGTGCACTAGCGGGAGAGGGGGAGACCCAGTACTTC. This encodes CATSALAGEGETQYF.

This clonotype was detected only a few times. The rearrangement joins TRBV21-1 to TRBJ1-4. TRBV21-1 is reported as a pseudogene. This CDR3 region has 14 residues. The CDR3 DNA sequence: TGTGCCAGCATCCTGAATACAACTAATGAAAAACTGTTTTTT. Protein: CASILNTTNEKLFF.

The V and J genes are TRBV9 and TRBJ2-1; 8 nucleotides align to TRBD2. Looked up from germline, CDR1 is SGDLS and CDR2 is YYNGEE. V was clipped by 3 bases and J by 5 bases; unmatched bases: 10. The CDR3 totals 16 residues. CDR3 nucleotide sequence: TGTGCCAGCAGCGGGTCCGGGGCGGGAGGTCACAATGAGCAGTTCTTC. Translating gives CASSGSGAGGHNEQFF.

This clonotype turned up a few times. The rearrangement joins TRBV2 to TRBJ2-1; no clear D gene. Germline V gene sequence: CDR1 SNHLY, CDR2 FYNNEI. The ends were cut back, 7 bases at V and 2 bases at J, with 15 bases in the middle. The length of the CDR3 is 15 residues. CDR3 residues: CASIISTVPYNEQFF. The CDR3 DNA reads TGTGCCAGCATTATATCGACGGTGCCCTACAATGAGCAGTTCTTC.

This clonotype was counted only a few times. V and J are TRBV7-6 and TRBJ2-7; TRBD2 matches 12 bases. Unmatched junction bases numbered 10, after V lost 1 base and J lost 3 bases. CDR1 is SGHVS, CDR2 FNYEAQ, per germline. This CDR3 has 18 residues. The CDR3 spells CASSLGRLAGGPLYEQYF. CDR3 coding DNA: TGTGCCAGCAGCTTAGGACGTCTAGCGGGAGGGCCCCTCTACGAGCAGTACTTC.

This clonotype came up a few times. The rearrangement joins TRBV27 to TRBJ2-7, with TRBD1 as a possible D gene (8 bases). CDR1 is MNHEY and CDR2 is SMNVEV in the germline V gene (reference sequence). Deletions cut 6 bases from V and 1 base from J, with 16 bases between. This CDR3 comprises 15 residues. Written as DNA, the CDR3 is TGTGCCAGCAGCTACAGCGGGACAGGTTCCTACGAGCAGTACTTC. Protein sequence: CASSYSGTGSYEQYF.